These 13 T cell receptor beta chains came from one sample sequenced in a study of T cell responses to AZD1222 COVID-19 vaccine. Assay: immunoSEQ multiplex PCR; the TCRdb copy retains only in-frame clones and omits some. The sample shows over 100,000 clones, about 90% of them seen only once. The source was peripheral blood, collected on day 0 of AZD1222 vaccination. The source is an adult in good health.

The chain carries TRBV9 and TRBJ2-2; a weak D match, TRBD2 (6 bases). V was trimmed by 0 bases and J by 0 bases, leaving 15 bases between them. This CDR3 comprises 18 residues. In germline, CDR1 is SGDLS, CDR2 YYNGEE. As DNA, the CDR3 is TGTGCCAGCAGCGTAGACCCAACGGGAGCTACGAACACCGGGGAGCTGTTTTTT. Protein sequence: CASSVDPTGATNTGELFF. Filled out from reference TRBV9 and TRBJ2-2, the complete variable domain reads DSGVTQTPKHLITATGQRVTLRCSPRSGDLSVYWYQQSLDQGLQFLIQYYNGEERAKGNILERFSAQQFPDLHSELNLSSLELGDSALYFCASSVDPTGATNTGELFFGEGSRLTVL.

This clone was counted once. This sequence joins TRBV6-6 and TRBJ2-2; 7 bases map to TRBD1. Per germline, CDR1 MNHNY and CDR2 SVGAGI (reference sequence). J lost 4 bases, V lost 2 bases, and 1 base had no gene match. CDR3 length equals 14 residues. CDR3: CASSYRGRTGELFF. CDR3 bases: TGTGCCAGCAGTTACAGGGGGCGCACCGGGGAGCTGTTTTTT.

The V gene is TRBV9, the J gene TRBJ1-2; D is undetermined. This CDR3 contains 12 residues. Trimming removed 2 bases from V and 8 bases from J, with 10 bases in between. Germline CDR1 and CDR2: SGDLS and YYNGEE. The CDR3 is CASSVGVQGYTF. CDR3 nucleotide sequence: TGTGCCAGCAGCGTCGGCGTTCAAGGCTACACCTTC. The variable domain in full, with the rest retrieved from reference TRBV9 and TRBJ1-2, is DSGVTQTPKHLITATGQRVTLRCSPRSGDLSVYWYQQSLDQGLQFLIQYYNGEERAKGNILERFSAQQFPDLHSELNLSSLELGDSALYFCASSVGVQGYTFGSGTRLTVV.

V is TRBV3-1 (or the pseudogene TRBV3-2) and J is TRBJ2-7; 9 nucleotides agree with TRBD1. Germline CDR1 reads LGHDT; CDR2 reads YNNKEL (reference sequence). The V segment lost 6 bases and the J segment 3 bases; nucleotides outside the gene matches: 9. CDR3 length: 15 residues. The chain's CDR3 is CASRWGQGSNYEQYF. CDR3 DNA: TGTGCCAGCAGGTGGGGACAGGGAAGTAACTACGAGCAGTACTTC.

The sample holds one count of this clone. The rearrangement joins TRBV7-2 to TRBJ2-3; TRBD1 aligns across 8 bases. In germline, CDR1 is SGHTA, CDR2 FQGNSA. The V segment lost 5 bases and the J segment 5 bases; nucleotides outside the gene matches: 9. The CDR3 is 15 residues long. The CDR3 region is CASSTRRGRGDTQYF. The CDR3 nucleotides are TGTGCCAGCAGCACACGCAGGGGGCGCGGAGATACGCAGTATTTT.

There are a few counts of this clone. J is TRBJ1-6 and V is TRBV9, with TRBD1 as a possible D gene (6 bases). The germline CDR1 and CDR2 sequences are SGDLS and YYNGEE. This CDR3 comprises 17 residues. V gave up 3 bases and J gave up 7 bases, with 20 bases separating them. CDR3 region: CASSAGGPGVLNSPLHF. As DNA, the CDR3 is TGTGCCAGCAGCGCCGGGGGGCCAGGGGTTTTAAATTCACCCCTCCACTTT.

The V and J genes are TRBV27 and TRBJ2-7; 8 bases are a match to TRBD1. This CDR3 has 14 residues. CDR1 and CDR2 from the germline V gene are MNHEY and SMNVEV (reference sequence). The V gene end was trimmed by 5 bases and the J gene end by 2 bases; junction bases not matched to a gene: 5. The CDR3 sequence is CASSPRQGPYEQYF. DNA for the CDR3: TGTGCCAGCAGTCCAAGACAGGGGCCCTACGAGCAGTACTTC.

This chain uses TRBV3-1 (or the pseudogene TRBV3-2) with TRBJ1-5; 8 nucleotides agree with TRBD1. The V segment lost 3 bases and the J segment 4 bases; nucleotides outside the gene matches: 8. This CDR3 is built from 16 residues. Germline V gene lookup returns CDR1 LGHDT and CDR2 YNNKEL (reference sequence). CDR3: CASSHSGQGGNQPQHF. For the CDR3, the DNA is TGTGCCAGCAGCCACTCCGGACAGGGTGGAAATCAGCCCCAGCATTTT.

J is TRBJ2-7 and V is TRBV28; D is unclear. V was trimmed by 6 bases and J by 3 bases, leaving 9 bases between them. CDR3 length equals 12 residues. Germline V gene lookup returns CDR1 MDHEN and CDR2 SYDVKM. The CDR3 is CASSMWFYEQYF. DNA of the CDR3: TGTGCCAGCAGCATGTGGTTCTACGAGCAGTACTTC.

In DNA, the CDR3 is TGTGCCAGCAGACTAATCGGACAGCCTGGAGAGACCCAGTACTTC. Protein: CASRLIGQPGETQYF. The gene calls are TRBV6-5 and TRBJ2-5; perhaps TRBD1 as D (6 bases). From germline, CDR1 is MNHEY and CDR2 SVGAGI. V lost 6 bases and J lost 4, with 18 bases in between. CDR3 size: 15 residues.

This clone was observed a handful of times. The genes are TRBV5-4 and TRBJ1-6; maybe TRBD1 (6 bases). The CDR3 length is 16 residues. V was clipped by 4 bases and J by 8 bases, with 19 bases between them. From germline, CDR1 is SGHNT and CDR2 YYREEE (reference sequence). CDR3 nucleotide sequence: TGTGCCAGCAGCCCAAAACAGGGTACCGTCGATTCACCCCTCCACTTT. Its protein is CASSPKQGTVDSPLHF.

The chain recombines TRBV4-2 with TRBJ2-1; D is uncertain. CDR3 length: 13 amino acids. V lost 2 bases and J 9 bases, leaving 11 bases between the germline ends. Germline assignment: CDR1 LGHNA and CDR2 YNFKEQ. The CDR3 reads CASSQPTDFEQFF. In DNA form, the CDR3 reads TGTGCCAGCAGCCAACCCACCGACTTTGAGCAGTTCTTC.

The CDR3 region has the DNA TGTGCCAGTAGTATCCCCCCCAGGCAGCCCCAGCATTTT. Its protein product is CASSIPPRQPQHF. This chain links TRBV19 with TRBJ1-5; D gene unclear. The germline CDR1 and CDR2 sequences are LNHDA and SQIVND (reference sequence). The CDR3 loop spans 13 amino acids. The V end lost 3 bases, the J end lost 7 bases, and 10 bases lay between the germline ends.